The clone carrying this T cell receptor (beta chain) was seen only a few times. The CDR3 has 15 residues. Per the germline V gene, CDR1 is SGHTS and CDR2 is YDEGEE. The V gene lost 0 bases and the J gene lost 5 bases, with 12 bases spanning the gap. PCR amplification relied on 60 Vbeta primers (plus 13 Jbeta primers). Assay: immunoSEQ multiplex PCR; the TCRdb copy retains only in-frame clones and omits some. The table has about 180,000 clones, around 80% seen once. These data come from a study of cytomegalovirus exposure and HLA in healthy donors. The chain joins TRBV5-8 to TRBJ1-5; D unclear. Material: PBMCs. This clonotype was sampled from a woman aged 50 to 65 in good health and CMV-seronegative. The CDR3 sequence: CASSLDGRNYQPQHF. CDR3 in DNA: TGTGCCAGCAGCTTGGATGGCAGGAACTATCAGCCCCAGCATTTT.